The sequence of this T cell receptor (beta chain) was determined in a study of blood T cells in healthy people across ages. CDR1 is DFQATT, CDR2 SNEGSKA, per germline (reference sequence). This CDR3 spans 13 amino acids. The authors ran a second PCR of about 7 to 11 cycles using a sample-barcoded 5' primer and a J-beta primer mix. Using its own MiXCR run on the 5' RACE reads, TCRdb lists one record per CDR3 protein. The sample includes over 1.5 million distinct CDR3 sequences, around half of them seen just once. The sequencing sample was made of blood. The receptor was derived from a woman aged 40 to 50 in good health. The chain has TRBV20-1 and TRBJ2-3; 11 bases line up with TRBD2. The CDR3 DNA reads TGCAGCACAGCTAGCGGGGGGACAGATACGCAGTATTTT. Protein sequence: CSTASGGTDTQYF.